This T cell receptor (beta chain) was recorded in a study of cytomegalovirus exposure and HLA in healthy donors. Study details: Genotyping of more than 300 donors showed that around 85% belonged to the Caucasian-associated ancestry cluster.

Study-wide findings and caveats: Some V segments, TRBV6-2 and TRBV6-3 among them, were indistinguishable and were therefore excluded. As a later analysis revealed, the rate of TCR association differed by HLA locus, with DRB1 most and HLA-C fewest.

This clone is a singleton in its sample. Its antigen is undetermined. In the PCR, 60 Vbeta and 13 Jbeta primers were used. Data came from immunoSEQ multiplex PCR; TCRdb stores just in-frame clones and leaves some out. Altogether 150,000 to 200,000 clones are present, roughly 84% being singletons, with the ten largest covering approximately 0.26%. Trimming removed 5 bases from V and 7 bases from J, with 17 bases in between. The CDR3 sequence is 15 residues long. Germline values: CDR1 MRHNA, CDR2 SNTAGT. Nominally healthy donors provided the samples, though records likely missed some immune exposures. The receptor was isolated from a boy between 10 and 17 years old in good health and CMV-seronegative. This chain uses TRBV6-4 with TRBJ1-4; D gene ambiguous. The specimen was PBMCs. The CDR3 reads CASSRGGTLGEKLFF. As DNA, the CDR3 is TGTGCCAGCAGTAGAGGTGGAACCTTAGGTGAAAAACTGTTTTTT.